What follows are 32 T cell receptor beta chains derived from one specimen sequenced in a study of T cell responses to AZD1222 COVID-19 vaccine. Sequencing was performed with immunoSEQ multiplex PCR; in TCRdb, only in-frame clones are kept and a portion is missing. The sample consists of 120,000 or so clones, 80% to 90% of them appearing once. The sample consisted of peripheral blood, taken on day 0 of AZD1222 vaccination. These receptors were taken from an adult in good health.

The V call is TRBV5-1, the J call TRBJ1-2, with 8 nucleotides matching TRBD1. The germline CDR1 and CDR2 sequences are SGHRS and YFSETQ. With V trimmed by 3 bases and J by 3 bases, 4 bases remained unmatched. The CDR3 has 14 residues. CDR3: CASSSDREDYGYTF. Here the CDR3 DNA reads TGCGCCAGCAGCTCGGACAGGGAAGACTATGGCTACACCTTC.

The chain links TRBV2 to TRBJ1-2, with TRBD1 identical over 10 bases. The CDR3 is 16 amino acids. CDR1 and CDR2 from the germline V gene are SNHLY and FYNNEI. V gave up 6 bases and J gave up 7 bases; unmatched junction bases: 14. The CDR3 DNA reads TGTGCCAGCAGACAAATGGTTCGACAGGGGGCTGGTGGCTACACCTTC. It yields the protein CASRQMVRQGAGGYTF. Full variable domain (outside the CDR3, taken from reference TRBV2 and TRBJ1-2): EPEVTQTPSHQVTQMGQEVILRCVPISNHLYFYWYRQILGQKVEFLVSFYNNEISEKSEIFDDQFSVERPDGSNFTLKIRSTKLEDSAMYFCASRQMVRQGAGGYTFGSGTRLTVV.

The chain links TRBV18 to TRBJ2-3, with no clear D. Germline assignment: CDR1 KGHSH and CDR2 LQKENI. V was clipped by 2 bases and J by 1 base, with 7 bases between them. The CDR3 spans 14 residues. CDR3 in DNA: TGTGCCAGCTCACCATACACCCGCACAGATACGCAGTATTTT. It is translated as CASSPYTRTDTQYF.

The CDR3 bases are TGTGCCAGCAGCCGGTCGGATACGCAGTATTTT. This codes for CASSRSDTQYF. J is TRBJ2-3 and V is TRBV4-2; no clear D. Germline CDR1 reads LGHNA; CDR2 reads YNFKEQ. Trimming took off 4 bases at V and 6 bases at J, with 5 bases between the two ends. The length of the CDR3 is 11 residues.

This rearrangement joins TRBV9 to TRBJ2-2, with unresolved D. The CDR3 length is 16 residues. Trimming left V 0 bases short and J 7 bases short, with 16 bases between. Germline V gene data show CDR1 as SGDLS and CDR2 as YYNGEE. The CDR3 DNA follows: TGTGCCAGCAGCGTAGTTCCAAAAGGGTCTGGCGGGGAGCTGTTTTTT. Its translation is CASSVVPKGSGGELFF.

The chain carries TRBV5-5 and TRBJ1-5; D unclear. Germline-derived CDR1 and CDR2 are SGHKS and YYEKEE (reference sequence). V dropped 0 bases and J dropped 4 bases, with 14 bases sitting between them. CDR3 length: 16 residues. CDR3 DNA: TGTGCCAGCAGCTTGGCGGCCGGAGTGGGAAATCAGCCCCAGCATTTT. It encodes CASSLAAGVGNQPQHF.

The chain joins TRBV4-2 to TRBJ1-4; D may be TRBD1 (5 bases). The ends were cut back, 1 base at V and 5 bases at J, with 14 bases in the middle. The CDR3 totals 16 residues. Germline values: CDR1 LGHNA, CDR2 YNFKEQ. The CDR3 nucleotides read TGTGCCAGCAGCCAAGCCTCTGGGACCCTGAATGAAAAACTGTTTTTT. As protein: CASSQASGTLNEKLFF.

The rearrangement links TRBV18 to TRBJ1-1, with a tentative D call TRBD1 (5 bases). The length of the CDR3 is 13 residues. V shed 2 bases and J shed 5 bases, with 9 bases lying between them. The germline V gene encodes CDR1 KGHSH and CDR2 LQKENI. DNA of the CDR3: TGTGCCAGCTCACCAGGGGCAGGGACTGAAGCTTTCTTT. Protein product: CASSPGAGTEAFF.

This chain connects TRBV7-9 to TRBJ2-1; D is undetermined. The V and J ends lost 5 bases and 7 bases respectively, with 9 bases between them. CDR1 SEHNR and CDR2 FQNEAQ come from the germline V gene (reference sequence). The CDR3 extends over 12 amino acids. The CDR3 sequence: CASSQIGNEQFF. The CDR3 DNA is TGTGCCAGCAGCCAAATTGGTAATGAGCAGTTCTTC. Looking up the rest from reference TRBV7-9 and TRBJ2-1 gives the full variable domain: DTGVSQNPRHKITKRGQNVTFRCDPISEHNRLYWYRQTLGQGPEFLTYFQNEAQLEKSRLLSDRFSAERPKGSFSTLEIQRTEQGDSAMYLCASSQIGNEQFFGPGTRLTVL.

The V gene is TRBV6-5, the J gene TRBJ1-6, with 8 bases fitting TRBD1. With 5 bases clipped from V and 7 bases from J, the junction kept 4 bases outside the gene matches. CDR1 MNHEY and CDR2 SVGAGI come from the germline V gene. The CDR3 extends over 14 amino acids. The CDR3 loop reads CASSTDRGNSPLHF. The DNA of the CDR3 is TGTGCCAGCAGTACCGACAGGGGCAATTCACCCCTCCACTTT.

The chain uses TRBV4-1 and TRBJ2-5; TRBD1 aligns across 8 bases. The J segment lost 2 bases and the V segment lost 3 bases, leaving 2 bases of the junction unmatched. CDR1 is MGHRA, CDR2 YSYEKL, per germline. The CDR3 extends over 14 amino acids. CDR3 in DNA: TGCGCCAGCAGCCAGACAGGGGAGCAAGAGACCCAGTACTTC. Translated, it gives CASSQTGEQETQYF.

The genes are TRBV5-4 and TRBJ1-1; the D gene is possibly TRBD1 (5 bases). The germline gives CDR1 SGHNT, CDR2 YYREEE (reference sequence). The CDR3 runs to 15 residues. V lost 3 bases and J lost 4, with 16 bases in between. The CDR3 DNA reads as TGTGCCAGCAGCTCCAGCAGAGGGGAGGGCACTGAAGCTTTCTTT. Translated: CASSSSRGEGTEAFF.

The gene calls are TRBV11-2 and TRBJ2-1; 7 bases are a match to TRBD2. J gave up 0 bases and V 1 base, and 6 bases lay outside the gene matches. The CDR3 has 17 residues. CDR1 is SGHAT, CDR2 FQNNGV, per germline. This CDR3 is CASSLVPSGYSYNEQFF. The CDR3 DNA reads as TGTGCCAGCAGCTTAGTCCCTAGCGGTTACTCCTACAATGAGCAGTTCTTC.

V usage is TRBV4-1 and J usage is TRBJ2-7; TRBD2 matches at 8 bases. V gave up 4 bases and J gave up 2 bases; unmatched junction bases: 4. Per germline, CDR1 MGHRA and CDR2 YSYEKL. This CDR3 contains 14 residues. This CDR3 is CASSPPAGAYEQYF. The CDR3 region has the DNA TGCGCCAGCAGCCCCCCAGCGGGGGCCTACGAGCAGTACTTC.

J is TRBJ2-5 and V is TRBV3-1 (or the pseudogene TRBV3-2); TRBD2 agrees at 11 bases. The length of the CDR3 is 14 residues. The ends lost 4 bases at V and 5 bases at J; junction bases unmatched: 3. CDR1 and CDR2 from the germline V gene are LGHDT and YNNKEL (reference sequence). CDR3 bases: TGTGCCAGCAGCCCGACTAGCGGGGATGAGACCCAGTACTTC. Its translation is CASSPTSGDETQYF.

The CDR3 region has the DNA TGTGCCAGCAGCGTAGGAGGGCTCGGCTACAATGAGCAGTTCTTC. Translation gives CASSVGGLGYNEQFF. J is TRBJ2-1 and V is TRBV9, with a tentative D call TRBD2 (5 bases). V was trimmed by 0 bases and J by 3 bases, leaving 10 bases between them. Germline values: CDR1 SGDLS, CDR2 YYNGEE. The CDR3 has 15 amino acids.

This clone showed up just once. Distinct nucleotide sequences in the sample also encode this CDR3. V usage is TRBV11-2 and J usage is TRBJ1-1; TRBD1 might be the D (5 bases). Germline lookup yields CDR1 SGHAT and CDR2 FQNNGV. Trimming removed 5 bases from V and 1 base from J, with 8 bases in between. The CDR3 sequence is 13 residues long. CDR3 sequence: CASSTQGNTEAFF. CDR3 in DNA: TGTGCCAGCAGCACCCAGGGGAACACTGAAGCTTTCTTT. The whole variable domain, filled in from reference TRBV11-2 and TRBJ1-1, reads EAGVAQSPRYKIIEKRQSVAFWCNPISGHATLYWYQQILGQGPKLLIQFQNNGVVDDSQLPKDRFSAERLKGVDSTLKIQPAKLEDSAVYLCASSTQGNTEAFFGQGTRLTVV.

V and J are TRBV19 and TRBJ2-7; 8 bases are shared with TRBD1. The CDR3 loop spans 14 amino acids. The V segment lost 5 bases and the J segment 2 bases; nucleotides outside the gene matches: 5. Per the germline V gene, CDR1 is LNHDA and CDR2 is SQIVND (reference sequence). CDR3 in amino acids: CASSWGTGPYEQYF. The CDR3 nucleotides are TGTGCCAGTAGTTGGGGGACAGGTCCCTACGAGCAGTACTTC. Drawing the rest from reference TRBV19 and TRBJ2-7, the complete variable domain is DGGITQSPKYLFRKEGQNVTLSCEQNLNHDAMYWYRQDPGQGLRLIYYSQIVNDFQKGDIAEGYSVSREKKESFPLTVTSAQKNPTAFYLCASSWGTGPYEQYFGPGTRLTVT.

The J gene is TRBJ2-2, the V gene TRBV6-5; 8 bases line up with TRBD2. Germline-derived CDR1 and CDR2 are MNHEY and SVGAGI. The CDR3 contains 14 residues. V dropped 8 bases and J dropped 2; count of bases not matched to a gene: 4. CDR3 DNA: TGTGCCAGCCCGGGGGGGGCCAACACCGGGGAGCTGTTTTTT. Protein: CASPGGANTGELFF.

The rearrangement links TRBV5-1 to TRBJ1-1, with D unresolved. The CDR3 is 12 residues long. V gave up 2 bases and J gave up 5 bases, with 7 bases separating them. Per the germline V gene, CDR1 is SGHRS and CDR2 is YFSETQ. CDR3 coding DNA: TGCGCCAGCAGCTTTCAAGGTACTGAAGCTTTCTTT. Translating it yields CASSFQGTEAFF.

This chain's CDR3 is CASSFLRVSQGSPLHF. CDR3 coding DNA: TGTGCCAGCAGTTTCCTCCGGGTCTCCCAGGGTTCACCCCTCCACTTT. The chain joins TRBV6-5 to TRBJ1-6, with D possibly being TRBD1 (5 bases). The CDR3 is 16 residues long. Germline CDR1 MNHEY, CDR2 SVGAGI. The germline V and J ends were trimmed by 4 bases and 9 bases, with 19 bases remaining between them.

This clone ranks as medium-sized. J is TRBJ1-1 and V is TRBV19; D not certain. The germline V gene has CDR1 LNHDA and CDR2 SQIVND (reference sequence). The V and J ends lost 6 bases and 0 bases respectively, with 8 bases between them. The CDR3 runs 13 residues. CDR3 sequence reads: CASSTTMNTEAFF. The CDR3 DNA follows: TGTGCCAGTAGCACAACAATGAACACTGAAGCTTTCTTT. Together with reference TRBV19 and TRBJ1-1, the CDR3 gives the full variable domain: DGGITQSPKYLFRKEGQNVTLSCEQNLNHDAMYWYRQDPGQGLRLIYYSQIVNDFQKGDIAEGYSVSREKKESFPLTVTSAQKNPTAFYLCASSTTMNTEAFFGQGTRLTVV.

The V call is TRBV11-3, the J call TRBJ2-7; the D gene is possibly TRBD2 (6 bases). CDR3 size: 13 residues. Trimming cost V 4 bases and J 5 bases, with 12 bases left between them. CDR1 and CDR2 (germline): SGHNT, YENEEA. CDR3 in DNA: TGTGCCAGCAGCTCGACCGGGGGACACGAGCAGTACTTC. Its protein product is CASSSTGGHEQYF.

This clone was recorded once. The rearrangement joins TRBV5-4 to TRBJ2-4; D tentatively reads TRBD1 or TRBD2 (7 bases each). Trimming removed 4 bases at V and 2 bases at J, with 16 bases between. CDR1 is SGHNT and CDR2 is YYREEE in the germline V gene (reference sequence). This CDR3 is 16 amino acids long. The CDR3 DNA sequence: TGTGCCAGCAGCGAACAGGGGAGGGATCCCAAAAACATTCAGTACTTC. Its protein product is CASSEQGRDPKNIQYF.

This rearrangement joins TRBV11-1 to TRBJ2-5, with D unclear. The CDR3 sequence is 12 residues long. The V end lost 3 bases, the J end lost 4 bases, and 6 bases lay between the germline ends. CDR1 and CDR2 (germline): SGHAT, FQDESV (reference sequence). CDR3 sequence reads: CASSLPGETQYF. The CDR3 DNA is TGTGCCAGCAGCTTGCCGGGAGAGACCCAGTACTTC.

The chain employs TRBV9 and TRBJ1-2; 8 nucleotides agree with TRBD1. Germline V gives CDR1 SGDLS, CDR2 YYNGEE. V lost 0 bases to trimming and J lost 4 bases; unmatched junction nucleotides: 11. This CDR3 spans 17 amino acids. The CDR3 loop reads CASSVDQQGGDLYGYTF. In nucleotides, the CDR3 is TGTGCCAGCAGCGTAGACCAACAGGGGGGGGACCTCTATGGCTACACCTTC.

The rearrangement links TRBV7-9 to TRBJ1-4; 8 nucleotides align to TRBD1. The germline gives CDR1 SEHNR, CDR2 FQNEAQ (reference sequence). CDR3 size: 14 residues. V shed 6 bases, J shed 8 bases, and the junction held 8 bases outside the gene matches. The CDR3 region has the DNA TGTGCCAGCAGGAGGACAGGGAGTGGCGAAAAACTGTTTTTT. Translating gives CASRRTGSGEKLFF.

The gene calls are TRBV4-3 and TRBJ2-1, with TRBD2 matching over 7 bases. V trimming: 1 base; J trimming: 7 bases; junction bases outside the gene matches: 13. CDR3 length equals 17 residues. The germline CDR1 and CDR2 sequences are LGHNA and YSLEER. CDR3 amino acids: CASSQARSGAPWNEQFF. The CDR3 region has the DNA TGCGCCAGCAGCCAAGCGAGGAGCGGGGCCCCCTGGAATGAGCAGTTCTTC.

The V and J genes are TRBV11-2 and TRBJ1-1, with a possible D match to TRBD1 (6 bases). The CDR3 is 13 amino acids. Trimming took off 4 bases at V and 4 bases at J, with 10 bases between the two ends. CDR1 is SGHAT and CDR2 is FQNNGV in the germline V gene. The CDR3 DNA is TGTGCCAGCAGCTCCATCAGGGGCACTGAAGCTTTCTTT. It encodes CASSSIRGTEAFF.

The gene calls are TRBV6-2 or TRBV6-3 and TRBJ1-1; maybe TRBD1 (6 bases). The V gene's germline CDR1 is MNHEY and CDR2 SVGEGT. V gave up 6 bases and J gave up 6 bases, with 14 bases separating them. The CDR3 covers 13 residues. The CDR3 spells CASSPNRVSEAFF. The DNA of the CDR3 is TGTGCCAGCAGCCCAAACAGGGTCTCTGAAGCTTTCTTT.

This rearrangement joins TRBV9 to TRBJ1-2; 7 positions match TRBD1. V shed 0 bases and J 0 bases; nucleotides not matched to a gene: 5. CDR1 and CDR2 (germline): SGDLS, YYNGEE. The CDR3 loop spans 16 amino acids. The CDR3, as DNA: TGTGCCAGCAGCGTAGGAGACAGGGTAGCTAACTATGGCTACACCTTC. Translation: CASSVGDRVANYGYTF.

CDR3 in DNA: TGTGCCAGCAGCGACAGGGCGAACTATGGCTACACCTTC. Translating gives CASSDRANYGYTF. This chain links TRBV5-6 with TRBJ1-2; 7 nucleotides line up with TRBD1. CDR1 SGHDT and CDR2 YYEEEE come from the germline V gene. CDR3 size: 13 residues. Trimming cost V 4 bases and J 2 bases; bases outside gene matches: 2.